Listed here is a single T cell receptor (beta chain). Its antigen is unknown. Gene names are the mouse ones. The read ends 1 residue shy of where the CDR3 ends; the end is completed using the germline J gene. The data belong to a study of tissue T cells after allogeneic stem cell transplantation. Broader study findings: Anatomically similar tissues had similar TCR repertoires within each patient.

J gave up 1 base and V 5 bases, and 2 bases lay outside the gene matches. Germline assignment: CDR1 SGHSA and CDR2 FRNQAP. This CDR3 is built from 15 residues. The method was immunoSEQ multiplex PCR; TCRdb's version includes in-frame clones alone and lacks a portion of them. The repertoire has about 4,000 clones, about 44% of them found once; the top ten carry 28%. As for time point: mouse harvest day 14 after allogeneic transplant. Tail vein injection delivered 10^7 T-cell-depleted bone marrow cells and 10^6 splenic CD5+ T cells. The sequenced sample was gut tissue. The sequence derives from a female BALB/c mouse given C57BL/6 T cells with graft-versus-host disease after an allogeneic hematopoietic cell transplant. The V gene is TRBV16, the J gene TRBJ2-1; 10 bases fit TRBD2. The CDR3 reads CASSLTGGNYAEQFF. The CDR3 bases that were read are TGTGCAAGCAGCCTGACTGGGGGGAACTATGCTGAGCAGTTC.